The 10 T cell receptor beta chains in this list originate from one sample, sequenced in a study of cytomegalovirus exposure and HLA in healthy donors. The PCR employed 60 Vbeta primers together with 13 Jbeta primers. The repertoire was sequenced with immunoSEQ multiplex PCR; TCRdb's copy has only in-frame clones and lacks some. The table shows about 72,000 clones, with approximately 80% occurring only once. The source material was PBMCs. Every receptor here comes from a man aged 35-49 years in good health and CMV-seronegative.

CDR3 sequence: CASSAGGPTDTQYF. CDR3 DNA: TGTGCCAGCAGCGCAGGGGGTCCCACAGATACGCAGTATTTT. V usage is TRBV7-3 and J usage is TRBJ2-3; 7 bases fit TRBD1. The CDR3 length is 14 residues. Unmatched junction bases numbered 4, after V lost 5 bases and J lost 2 bases. CDR1 SGHTA and CDR2 FQGTGA come from the germline V gene.

This clone has a handful of counts. The genes are TRBV5-1 and TRBJ1-1, with D possibly being TRBD1 (6 bases). The V and J ends lost 4 bases and 5 bases respectively, with 15 bases between them. CDR1 and CDR2 from the germline V gene are SGHRS and YFSETQ. This CDR3 has 14 amino acids. Written as DNA, the CDR3 is TGCGCCAGCAGCGCCGACACAGGGAGAACTGAAGCTTTCTTT. It translates to CASSADTGRTEAFF.

This clone has a single count. The chain carries TRBV6-5 and TRBJ1-2; D uncertain. Between the trimmed V and J ends, which lost 1 base and 2 bases, there was a span of 8 bases. CDR3 length: 14 amino acids. Germline loops: CDR1 MNHEY, CDR2 SVGAGI. The CDR3: CASSYYRLNYGYTF. In DNA form, the CDR3 reads TGTGCCAGCAGTTACTATCGCCTAAACTATGGCTACACCTTC.

The CDR3 DNA reads as TGTGCCAGCTCACCGGCAGTCAATCAGCCCCAGCATTTT. It yields the protein CASSPAVNQPQHF. V usage is TRBV18 and J usage is TRBJ1-5; unclear D gene. V was cut by 3 bases and J by 3 bases, with 6 bases left in between. There are 13 residues in the CDR3. Germline assignment: CDR1 KGHSH and CDR2 LQKENI.

V gene TRBV29-1 combines with J gene TRBJ1-3; TRBD1 is a possible D gene (5 bases). The V end lost 6 bases, the J end lost 0 bases, and 9 bases lay between the germline ends. Per the germline V gene, CDR1 is SQVTM and CDR2 is ANQGSEA. CDR3 length equals 13 residues. CDR3 in amino acids: CSVQGPSGNTIYF. CDR3 in DNA: TGCAGCGTGCAGGGTCCCTCTGGAAACACCATATATTTT.

CDR3 DNA: TGTGCCAGCAGTCCTCGCGGGGGTAGGGAGACCCAGTACTTC. It is translated as CASSPRGGRETQYF. This sequence joins TRBV11-2 and TRBJ2-5, with 7 bases lining up with TRBD2. The CDR3 length is 14 residues. The germline gives CDR1 SGHAT, CDR2 FQNNGV. V lost 6 bases to trimming and J lost 5 bases; unmatched junction nucleotides: 9.

This chain connects TRBV10-1 to TRBJ1-1; TRBD1 agrees at 7 bases. This CDR3 has 14 residues. The germline gives CDR1 WNHNN, CDR2 SYGVQD (reference sequence). The J segment lost 4 bases and the V segment lost 0 bases, leaving 2 bases of the junction unmatched. The CDR3 region has the DNA TGCGCCAGCAGTGAGTCGGCAGGGGGCACTGAAGCTTTCTTT. It yields the protein CASSESAGGTEAFF.

The chain couples TRBV4-2 to TRBJ2-4; 8 positions match TRBD1. This CDR3 is built from 15 residues. From germline, CDR1 is LGHNA and CDR2 YNFKEQ. With V trimmed by 0 bases and J by 6 bases, 4 bases remained unmatched. CDR3 DNA sequence: TGTGCCAGCAGCCAAGATTCCGGGACAGGAAACATTCAGTACTTC. It codes for CASSQDSGTGNIQYF.

The V call is TRBV7-9, the J call TRBJ1-2, with D possibly being TRBD1 (6 bases). V lost 2 bases to trimming and J lost 6 bases, with 10 bases between them. Germline V gene lookup returns CDR1 SEHNR and CDR2 FQNEAQ (reference sequence). The CDR3 length is 13 residues. In nucleotides, the CDR3 is TGTGCCAGCAGCTTAAGGGACACCCATGGCTACACCTTC. Translation gives CASSLRDTHGYTF.

V usage is TRBV5-8 and J usage is TRBJ2-5; 7 nucleotides match TRBD1. Germline V CDR1 and CDR2: SGHTS, YDEGEE. With 3 bases clipped from V and 11 bases from J, the junction kept 10 bases outside the gene matches. CDR3 size: 13 residues. This CDR3 is CASSSIDRAGQYF. CDR3 DNA: TGTGCCAGCAGCTCTATTGACAGGGCAGGGCAGTACTTC.